This T cell receptor (beta chain) is from a study of cytomegalovirus exposure and HLA in healthy donors. Study-level findings and limits: It was reported in a later analysis that an Asian-associated ancestry cluster showed fewer N-insertions than the approximately 670-donor mean. Exclusion applied to some V segments, including TRBV6-2 and TRBV6-3, as they were indistinguishable. As a later analysis revealed, most CMV-associated TCR beta chains appeared HLA-restricted.

With regard to this clone: What it recognizes is unknown.

PCR was performed using 60 Vbeta and 13 Jbeta primers. Measured with immunoSEQ multiplex PCR; TCRdb has only the in-frame clones, and not every one. The sample contains 200,000 or so clones, just over 75% of which appear only once. Trimming pared 0 bases from V and 7 bases from J, leaving 11 bases between. Germline loops: CDR1 SGHNT, CDR2 YENEEA. CDR3 length: 14 residues. The chain couples TRBV11-3 to TRBJ2-3; unclear D gene. This receptor was obtained from a man between 18 and 29 years old in good health and CMV-seronegative. What was sequenced was PBMCs. This CDR3 is CASSLDYEDNTQYF. The CDR3 DNA reads TGTGCCAGCAGCTTAGATTACGAGGATAATACGCAGTATTTT.